This TCR beta chain appears in the sequencing data of a study of T cells after yellow fever vaccination. The wider study: The authors prepared low-cell-number fractions using SMART-Seq v4 Ultra Low Input. Overall study findings and caveats: Contaminating bulk clonotypes could be abundant in FACS-sorted repertoires.

TCRdb called the 5' RACE reads again in MiXCR, with one record for every CDR3 protein. The sample records roughly 500,000 distinct CDR3 sequences, approximately 21% being singletons. To note about this clonotype: What it binds is not known.

With 2 bases clipped from V and 2 bases from J, the junction kept 5 bases outside the gene matches. The CDR3 is 15 amino acids. The germline CDR1 and CDR2 sequences are GTSNPN and SVGIG (reference sequence). This sequence joins TRBV30 and TRBJ2-5, with 10 bases fitting TRBD1. The input for sequencing was PBMCs, taken 15 days after the yellow fever booster vaccination. The TCR was taken from a man in his thirties or forties who received the YFV17D yellow fever vaccine. The CDR3 nucleotides are TGTGCCTGGAGTCCGGGACAGGGGCCACAAGAGACCCAGTACTTC. As protein: CAWSPGQGPQETQYF.